The T cell receptor (beta chain) under discussion was sequenced for a study of early T cells in non-severe SARS-CoV-2 infection (TCRdb year 2021). Concerning the study at large: Bulk RNA from unsorted whole blood was used for TCR sequencing, so alpha and beta chains could not be paired. Points the paper makes about the study in general: VDJdb matching was skewed toward anti-spike CD8 responses and likely underestimated virus-specific expansions, missing private and CD4 specificities.

This was a case-control study nested in a cohort of healthcare workers in London, UK, who had nasopharyngeal swab PCR tests and blood samples taken every week. Healthcare workers were enrolled in the week of the UK lockdown, from 23 to 31 March 2020, and were followed every week for up to roughly 15 weeks. Libraries were made using 5' RACE. Sequencing relied on a NextSeq 500. The TCR library protocol attached unique molecular identifiers to individual cDNA molecules to correct for sequencing error and PCR bias. Sequencing covered both TCR alpha and beta chains, and within each sample the abundances of alpha and beta sequences were tightly co-correlated. Regarding the original processing steps: Decombinator V4 was used to perform V gene, J gene and CDR3 annotation of TCR sequences. Expanded TCRs were defined as changing significantly between any two time points under a Poisson model with p below 0.0001. Abundances of TCRs were expressed as counts per million after normalisation to the total number of TCRs sequenced in each sample. TRAV1-2 paired with TRAJ12, TRAJ20 or TRAJ33 defined MAIT TCRs, while TRAV10 paired with TRAJ18 defined iNKT TCRs. VDJdb, accessed 1 November 2021, was searched for CMV, EBV and SARS-CoV-2 annotated TCRs, with TCRs annotated for multiple antigens excluded. TCRdb redid the processing of the public reads, applying fastp at Q25 and MiXCR, and retained in-frame beta chains. Rows with a matching CDR3 protein are joined into one entry that keeps the most common DNA and genes. The V and J calls here are based on TCRdb, not the publication. This sample lists tens of thousands of distinct CDR3 sequences; under 9% were detected once. The ten largest clones represent 3.9% of the sample.

Germline trimming amounts to 5 bases on V and 1 base on J, with 12 as the count of junction bases outside the gene matches. The CDR3 starts with the cysteine, ends with the phenylalanine, and has 18 residues. Here the CDR3 DNA is all that survives: 54 bases in frame from base 1. CDR1 and CDR2, per the germline V gene, are SGHAT and FQNNGV. This clonotype was counted at least ten times. The antigen this receptor binds is unknown. Base qualities are not provided; no much larger clone lies one nucleotide away. The clonotype originates from an adult who was a healthcare worker with PCR-confirmed SARS-CoV-2 infection or an uninfected control (not recorded which). Recombination connected TRBV11-2 to TRBJ2-1; 9 bases in the middle match TRBD2. Source: whole blood, taken at baseline. The DNA is as follows: TGTGCCAGCAGCCCGGGGCTAGCGGGAATAGTGTCCTACAATGAGCAGTTCTTC. Translated, it gives CASSPGLAGIVSYNEQFF.